This TCR beta chain is drawn from a study of blood T cell repertoires in COVID-19. For the study at large: Material from acute and convalescent COVID-19 was sourced from the United States, Italy and Spain. The cDNA or gDNA used as material had been derived from T cells, B-cell-depleted T cells, or PBMCs.

Deletions cut 10 bases from V and 4 bases from J, with 21 bases between. The CDR3 is 16 residues long. Looked up from germline, CDR1 is KGHDR and CDR2 is SFDVKD. Original processing notes: By means of reference gene primer amplification, nucleated cell counts were estimated. The repertoire was sequenced with immunoSEQ multiplex PCR; TCRdb's copy has only in-frame clones and lacks some. The DNA gave D and trimming, while V, J and clone size come from that table. The sample shows tens of thousands of clones, around 90% of them seen only once. V usage is TRBV24-1 and J usage is TRBJ2-2; D may be TRBD2 (5 bases). Sequencing was done on a sample of peripheral blood. The clonotype was recovered from a man aged 60 to 69 with acute or convalescent COVID-19. This CDR3 reads CATRGEAGESTGELFF. CDR3 DNA: TGTGCCACTCGTGGGGAAGCCGGGGAGAGCACCGGGGAGCTGTTTTTT.